This T cell receptor beta chain is drawn from a study of blood T cell repertoires in COVID-19. Overall study: Samples came from the United States, Italy and Spain, spanning acute and convalescent COVID-19. PBMCs, B-cell-depleted T cells, or T cells were the source of the cDNA or gDNA that made up the material.

The J segment lost 2 bases and the V segment lost 6 bases, leaving 4 bases of the junction unmatched. The CDR3 sequence is 14 residues long. The germline V gene encodes CDR1 MNHEY and CDR2 SMNVEV (reference sequence). How the authors handled the data: Amplification with reference gene primers provided the estimates of nucleated cell counts. TCRdb keeps only in-frame clones here, not all; method: immunoSEQ multiplex PCR. Clone size and V and J calls were adopted from that table, with D and trimming inferred from the DNA. The sample includes some 180,000 clones, 81% of them seen just once. The sample comprised peripheral blood. The rearrangement uses TRBV27 and TRBJ2-1, with 7 bases identical to TRBD1. This receptor was identified in a woman aged 40 to 55 with COVID-19, enrolled during active disease. The CDR3 spells CASRKGATYNEQFF. The CDR3 DNA reads TGTGCCAGCAGGAAGGGGGCGACCTACAATGAGCAGTTCTTC.